This entry describes one T cell receptor beta chain. These data come from a study of CD8+ T cells in alopecia areata. Study information: Those patients who were treated received oral tofacitinib, which was given at 5 to 10 mg twice daily for moderate-to-severe alopecia areata.

This CDR3 contains 14 residues. J lost 6 bases, V lost 4 bases, and 9 bases had no gene match. In germline, CDR1 is SGHDT, CDR2 YYEEEE. RNA extraction was followed by reverse transcription into cDNA, which acted as the sequencing template. Profiling relied on immunoSEQ multiplex PCR, and the TCRdb table lists in-frame clones only, not all of them. The data contain tens of thousands of clones, under 75% of them singletons. The chain carries TRBV5-6 and TRBJ2-7; 8 bases line up with TRBD2. This clonotype was sampled from a human donor with alopecia areata. Sequenced material: CD8+ T cells sorted from blood, taken at week 0. The CDR3 region has the DNA TGTGCCAGCAGCGTGGGTAGCGGGAATGGCGAGCAGTACTTC. It codes for CASSVGSGNGEQYF.